This TCR beta chain appears in the sequencing data of a study of regulatory T cells in long-lasting Graves disease. CDR3 length: 14 amino acids. Germline V gene data show CDR1 as SGHTA and CDR2 as FQGNSA. Trimming shortened V by 5 bases and J by 6 bases, and 17 bases separated the two germline ends. The time point denotes: newly diagnosed GD, antithyroid drugs for less than 3 months. PBMC RNA was the source of the TCR library. Arm-PCR of CDR3 regions and iRepertoire HTBI primers were used to build TCR beta libraries. TCRdb redid the calling of the multiplex PCR reads with MiXCR, one entry per CDR3 protein. Among about half a million distinct CDR3 sequences listed, about 12% were seen once. This clonotype was detected many times. The data were also submitted as part of a second study, on T cells in Graves' hyperthyroidism and ophthalmopathy.

J is TRBJ2-7 and V is TRBV7-2, with D possibly being TRBD1 (5 bases). This sample comprised peripheral blood mononuclear cells (PBMCs), obtained at new diagnosis, from a patient treated with antithyroid drugs. This TCR was recovered from a woman in her 30s with Graves disease. The chain's CDR3 is CASSMTVGTGEQYF. CDR3 coding DNA: TGTGCCAGCAGCATGACAGTTGGAACGGGCGAGCAGTACTTC.